This T cell receptor beta chain was captured in a study of OX40 agonist ivuxolimab in advanced cancers. Describing the broader study: Ivuxolimab, which targeted the costimulatory receptor OX40 (CD134), was an agonistic, fully human IgG2 monoclonal antibody. Intravenous ivuxolimab was administered to patients every 2 weeks at six dose levels: 0.01, 0.1, 0.3, 1.5, 3 and 10 mg/kg. Of the roughly 52 dose-escalation patients, hepatocellular carcinoma was present in 19, melanoma in around 15, renal cell carcinoma in 9 and head and neck cancer in 9. In the dose-escalation cohort, 70% to 85% of patients were male, and the mean age was approximately 64 years, with a range of about 20 to 79. Prior anti-PD-1, anti-PD-L1 or anti-CTLA-4 therapy was permitted, and checkpoint inhibitors had been received by about 44% of dose-escalation patients. Three dose-escalation patients achieved partial responses, one with hepatocellular carcinoma and two with cutaneous melanoma. The point of sequencing TCRbeta in the periphery was to test whether ivuxolimab changed TCR sequence diversity and drove clonal T-cell expansion. The paper covers the monotherapy dose-escalation part of the phase I ivuxolimab trial, which included N ≈ 50 patients.

Patients with a history of autoimmune disease or receiving systemic immunosuppression were excluded from the trial. Peripheral blood for TCR sequencing was collected from all dose cohorts at baseline, on cycle 4 day 1, and on cycle 7 day 1. Samples came from an open-label, multicenter, first-in-human phase I dose-escalation trial of ivuxolimab. Adults with locally advanced or metastatic head and neck squamous cell, hepatocellular, melanoma or renal cell carcinoma were enrolled in the trial. Before TCR sequencing, CD4+ T cells and CD8+ T cells from peripheral blood were sorted into separate populations. About this clone itself: The antigen it binds to is not known. No base quality information exists; no much larger clone differs at one position.

Broader findings and caveats from the paper: Low levels of normalized T-cell clonal expansion were also shown by some nonresponding patients. In partial responders in the 0.1-3.0 mg/kg groups, normalized peripheral clonal expansion was found to be among the lowest, especially among CD8+ T cells. After ivuxolimab, expanded clones were on average more numerous among CD8+ T cells than among CD4+ T cells. At doses of 0.1 to 3.0 mg/kg, clonal expansion of both CD4+ and CD8+ T cells in blood was seen between baseline and week 6. Which antigens the clonally expanded peripheral T cells were specific for was not determined.

From its cysteine to its phenylalanine, the CDR3 spans 15 amino acids. Solely the CDR3 DNA is kept, with 45 bases framed from the first base. Trimming removed 1 base from V and 7 bases from J, leaving 13 bases between the germline ends. CDR1 KGHSY and CDR2 FQNENV were looked up in the germline V gene. Genomic DNA was isolated from the sorted cells so that the TCRbeta CDR3 region could be sequenced. TCRbeta CDR3 regions were sequenced using the immunoSEQ Assay. Imported from immuneACCESS, the table was reduced by TCRdb to in-frame sequences with V and J called. These copies leave out some clones; in studies compared against another copy, an unresolved V gene accounts for under half, and the cause of the remainder is not known. Within this sample are over 55,000 clones, with around 84% of them counted one time only. The biggest ten clones account for less than 3% of the sample.

The receptor was derived from an adult with an advanced solid tumor such as melanoma, head and neck, liver or kidney cancer. The sample here was CD4+ or CD8+ T cells sorted from blood, taken in a trial of the OX40 agonist ivuxolimab. The chain was built from TRBV16 and TRBJ1-4; TRBD1 could be the D gene, as 5 bases match. The DNA is as follows: TGTGCCAGCAGCCAATTTGCGACAGAACTTGAAAAACTGTTTTTT. Translated, this is CASSQFATELEKLFF.